One sample yielded the 9 T cell receptor beta chains listed below, sequenced in a study of blood T cell repertoires in COVID-19. Here immunoSEQ multiplex PCR was the method, and the copy in TCRdb shows in-frame clones only, minus some. Altogether about 400,000 clones are present, approximately 91% being singletons, with the ten largest covering 2% to 2.5%. Sequencing was done on a sample of PBMCs or T cells enriched from blood (not recorded which). The receptors stem from a woman aged 40 to 50 with acute COVID-19.

This chain joins TRBV19 and TRBJ1-2; 9 nucleotides agree with TRBD1. V dropped 6 bases and J dropped 4; count of bases not matched to a gene: 12. The CDR3 length is 16 residues. Germline V gene data show CDR1 as LNHDA and CDR2 as SQIVND (reference sequence). This CDR3 reads CASREPGQGPPYGYTF. In DNA form, the CDR3 reads TGTGCCAGTAGAGAGCCGGGACAGGGCCCACCCTATGGCTACACCTTC.

The CDR3: CASTGGLNTGELFF. CDR3 bases: TGTGCCAGCACTGGGGGGTTGAACACCGGGGAGCTGTTTTTT. The genes are TRBV27 and TRBJ2-2, with D tentatively TRBD2 (6 bases). Per germline, CDR1 MNHEY and CDR2 SMNVEV (reference sequence). This CDR3 comprises 14 residues. Trimming took 7 bases from V and 1 from J, leaving 10 bases between them.

The chain recombines TRBV3-1 (or the pseudogene TRBV3-2) with TRBJ2-7, with 10 nucleotides matching TRBD1. The CDR3 spans 16 residues. Trimming at V came to 3 bases and at J to 1 base, leaving 6 bases not matched to a gene. CDR1 and CDR2 (germline): LGHDT, YNNKEL (reference sequence). Here the CDR3 DNA reads TGTGCCAGCAGCCAGGCGAGGACAGGGGGATCCTACGAGCAGTACTTC. This translates into CASSQARTGGSYEQYF.

V usage is TRBV7-2 and J usage is TRBJ1-2, with 8 bases matching TRBD1. There are 16 residues in the CDR3. Germline-derived CDR1 and CDR2 are SGHTA and FQGNSA. J lost 4 bases, V lost 1 base, and 8 bases had no gene match. CDR3 DNA sequence: TGTGCCAGCAGCTTAGATTCAGGGGACAGGAGCTATGGCTACACCTTC. It specifies CASSLDSGDRSYGYTF.

The J gene is TRBJ1-6, the V gene TRBV3-1 (or the pseudogene TRBV3-2); a weak D match, TRBD1 (5 bases). CDR1 is LGHDT, CDR2 YNNKEL, per germline (reference sequence). Trimming cost V 4 bases and J 5 bases, with 15 bases left between them. The CDR3 contains 16 residues. In DNA form, the CDR3 reads TGTGCCAGCAGCCCAACAGGAACCCTTGATAATTCACCCCTCCACTTT. This translates into CASSPTGTLDNSPLHF.

V and J are TRBV10-3 and TRBJ2-2; D is unclear. The CDR3 runs 12 residues. Germline V CDR1 and CDR2: ENHRY, SYGVKD. V gave up 3 bases and J gave up 6 bases, with 5 bases separating them. The CDR3, as DNA: TGTGCCATCAGTGAATCGTCCGGGGAGCTGTTTTTT. Its protein product is CAISESSGELFF.

The rearrangement joins TRBV6-5 to TRBJ2-7; a weak D match, TRBD2 (5 bases). V lost 0 bases to trimming and J lost 0 bases, with 12 bases between them. Germline CDR1 and CDR2: MNHEY and SVGAGI. This CDR3 is 16 amino acids long. In nucleotides, the CDR3 is TGTGCCAGCAGTTACTCGAGGAGCGGAGCCTCCTACGAGCAGTACTTC. It translates to CASSYSRSGASYEQYF.

CDR3 sequence reads: CASTQQGRPDTQYF. DNA for the CDR3: TGTGCCAGCACCCAGCAGGGTAGACCAGATACGCAGTATTTT. The V call is TRBV5-4, the J call TRBJ2-3; D may be TRBD1 (5 bases). Germline values: CDR1 SGHNT, CDR2 YYREEE (reference sequence). The V gene lost 6 bases and the J gene lost 4 bases, with 15 bases spanning the gap. The CDR3 is 14 residues long.

This chain links TRBV12-3 or TRBV12-4 with TRBJ1-1; 7 bases agree with TRBD1. Trimming at V came to 6 bases and at J to 11 bases, leaving 6 bases not matched to a gene. This CDR3 is 11 amino acids long. The CDR3 spells CASRKGGKAFF. The CDR3 DNA sequence: TGTGCCAGCAGAAAAGGGGGCAAGGCTTTCTTT.